A selection of T cell receptor beta chains follows, all from one sample in a study of blood T cell repertoires in COVID-19. TCRdb keeps only in-frame clones here, not all; method: immunoSEQ multiplex PCR. The sample yields a few hundred thousand clones, around nine tenths seen once. Material for sequencing was PBMCs or T cells enriched from blood (not recorded which). Receptor source: a woman in her 40s who had recovered from COVID-19. The CDR3 runs from the conserved cysteine through the conserved F or W. D genes are given only for firm matches. Where a row states a size, it is once, few, many or the class of an expanded clone; other rows omit it.

D: NA; V: TRBV29-1; J: TRBJ1-1; size: NA; CDR3: CSAREQANTEAFF; DNA: TGCAGCGCTCGCGAACAGGCGAACACTGAAGCTTTCTTT
D: NA; V: TRBV10-3; J: TRBJ2-2; size: NA; CDR3: CAISVPVDGELFF; DNA: TGTGCCATCAGTGTACCGGTCGACGGGGAGCTGTTTTTT
D: NA; V: TRBV6-5; J: TRBJ2-2; size: NA; CDR3: CASSYSNGDYTGELFF; DNA: TGTGCCAGCAGTTACTCGAATGGGGACTACACCGGGGAGCTGTTTTTT
D: NA; V: TRBV11-3; J: TRBJ2-7; size: once; CDR3: CASSVGQGNYEQYF; DNA: TGTGCCAGCAGCGTTGGGCAGGGAAACTACGAGCAGTACTTC
D: TRBD2; V: TRBV28; J: TRBJ2-1; size: NA; CDR3: CASSPIGLAGTYNEQFF; DNA: TGTGCCAGCAGTCCAATCGGACTAGCGGGGACCTACAATGAGCAGTTCTTC
D: NA; V: TRBV7-9; J: TRBJ2-1; size: NA; CDR3: CASSETRLEEQFF; DNA: TGTGCCAGCAGCGAAACTAGATTAGAAGAGCAGTTCTTC
D: TRBD1; V: TRBV19; J: TRBJ1-4; size: NA; CDR3: CAAGPEQGIWEKLFF; DNA: TGTGCCGCAGGGCCTGAACAGGGGATATGGGAAAAACTGTTTTTT
D: NA; V: TRBV5-1; J: TRBJ2-3; size: NA; CDR3: CASSSWGPGTDTQYF; DNA: TGCGCCAGCAGCTCGTGGGGTCCGGGGACAGATACGCAGTATTTT
D: TRBD2; V: TRBV5-1; J: TRBJ2-1; size: NA; CDR3: CASSFKGYRGRSSYNEQFF; DNA: TGCGCCAGCAGCTTTAAGGGTTACCGCGGGAGAAGCTCCTACAATGAGCAGTTCTTC
D: NA; V: TRBV9; J: TRBJ2-5; size: NA; CDR3: CASSPIGAYETQYF; DNA: TGTGCCAGCAGCCCCATCGGAGCATATGAGACCCAGTACTTC
D: NA; V: TRBV7-8; J: TRBJ1-6; size: NA; CDR3: CASSLAPGVNNSPLHF; DNA: TGTGCCAGCAGCTTAGCCCCAGGGGTCAATAATTCACCCCTCCACTTT
D: TRBD2; V: TRBV25-1; J: TRBJ2-3; size: NA; CDR3: CASTPGGADTQYF; DNA: TGTGCCAGCACTCCGGGAGGGGCCGATACGCAGTATTTT
D: TRBD2; V: TRBV7-8; J: TRBJ2-3; size: NA; CDR3: CASSSREGADTQYF; DNA: TGTGCCAGCAGCTCCCGGGAGGGCGCAGATACGCAGTATTTT
D: TRBD2; V: TRBV11-2; J: TRBJ2-1; size: NA; CDR3: CASSLDAGVVSYNEQFF; DNA: TGTGCCAGCAGCTTAGACGCGGGAGTGGTGTCCTACAATGAGCAGTTCTTC
D: TRBD2; V: TRBV19; J: TRBJ2-1; size: once; CDR3: CASSTSGSYNEQFF; DNA: TGTGCCAGTAGTACTAGCGGCTCCTACAATGAGCAGTTCTTC
D: TRBD1; V: TRBV11-2; J: TRBJ1-6; size: once; CDR3: CASSLRQGARVKSPLHF; DNA: TGTGCCAGCAGCTTAAGGCAGGGGGCGAGGGTTAAGTCACCCCTCCACTTT
D: TRBD2; V: TRBV4-2; J: TRBJ2-3; size: NA; CDR3: CASSQGAGEVLSNTDTQYF; DNA: TGTGCCAGCAGCCAAGGGGCGGGAGAAGTGCTGTCTAACACAGATACGCAGTATTTT
D: TRBD1; V: TRBV6-5; J: TRBJ1-2; size: NA; CDR3: CASGPRQGYGYTF; DNA: TGTGCCAGCGGCCCCAGACAGGGGTATGGCTACACCTTC
D: NA; V: TRBV7-2; J: TRBJ1-1; size: NA; CDR3: CASTQVEGWGTEAFF; DNA: TGTGCCAGCACCCAGGTCGAGGGCTGGGGCACTGAAGCTTTCTTT
D: NA; V: TRBV6-4; J: TRBJ1-5; size: NA; CDR3: CASSSDRDQPQHF; DNA: TGTGCCAGCAGTTCCGACAGAGATCAGCCCCAGCATTTT
D: NA; V: TRBV30; J: TRBJ1-2; size: NA; CDR3: CAWSVNAGKNGYTF; DNA: TGTGCCTGGAGTGTAAACGCAGGGAAGAATGGCTACACCTTC
D: NA; V: TRBV19; J: TRBJ1-2; size: NA; CDR3: CASSMGPGDGYTF; DNA: TGTGCCAGTAGTATGGGTCCAGGGGACGGCTACACCTTC
D: TRBD2; V: TRBV10-3; J: TRBJ2-1; size: NA; CDR3: CAIRGTSGDISYNEQFF; DNA: TGTGCCATCAGAGGGACTAGCGGAGACATCTCCTACAATGAGCAGTTCTTC
D: NA; V: TRBV25-1; J: TRBJ1-1; size: NA; CDR3: CASRPGGVTEAFF; DNA: TGTGCCAGCAGGCCGGGAGGGGTCACTGAAGCTTTCTTT
D: NA; V: TRBV10-3; J: TRBJ2-7; size: NA; CDR3: CASFDRASYEQYF; DNA: TGTGCCAGCTTCGACAGAGCCTCCTACGAGCAGTACTTC
D: TRBD1; V: TRBV4-3; J: TRBJ2-1; size: NA; CDR3: CASSQEAGGHNEQFF; DNA: TGCGCCAGCAGCCAAGAGGCAGGGGGTCACAATGAGCAGTTCTTC
D: NA; V: TRBV2; J: TRBJ2-7; size: NA; CDR3: CASGLLGPGQYF; DNA: TGTGCCAGCGGTCTCCTTGGTCCAGGGCAGTACTTC
D: TRBD1; V: TRBV27; J: TRBJ1-4; size: NA; CDR3: CASRPPGQGNEKLFF; DNA: TGTGCCAGCAGGCCTCCGGGACAGGGGAATGAAAAACTGTTTTTT
D: NA; V: TRBV29-1; J: TRBJ2-3; size: NA; CDR3: CSVHTGGTDTQYF; DNA: TGCAGCGTCCACACTGGAGGAACAGATACGCAGTATTTT
D: NA; V: TRBV4-1; J: TRBJ2-5; size: NA; CDR3: CASSQTQAQETQYF; DNA: TGCGCCAGCAGCCAAACGCAGGCCCAAGAGACCCAGTACTTC
D: TRBD1; V: TRBV10-3; J: TRBJ1-4; size: few; CDR3: CAISDQQGAEKLFF; DNA: TGTGCCATCAGTGATCAGCAGGGGGCTGAAAAACTGTTTTTT
D: NA; V: TRBV20-1; J: TRBJ2-7; size: NA; CDR3: CSASPVSGSYEQYF; DNA: TGCAGTGCTAGTCCTGTTAGCGGCTCCTACGAGCAGTACTTC
D: TRBD1; V: TRBV4-1; J: TRBJ1-2; size: NA; CDR3: CASSQQGQGAAYGYTF; DNA: TGCGCCAGCAGCCAGCAGGGACAGGGGGCGGCCTATGGCTACACCTTC
D: TRBD2; V: TRBV15; J: TRBJ2-1; size: NA; CDR3: CATSNGLAGDPRIYNEQFF; DNA: TGTGCCACCAGCAACGGACTAGCGGGAGATCCCCGAATCTACAATGAGCAGTTCTTC
D: NA; V: TRBV11-2; J: TRBJ1-2; size: NA; CDR3: CASSLSRTDIYGYTF; DNA: TGTGCCAGCAGCTTATCGCGGACAGATATTTATGGCTACACCTTC
D: TRBD1; V: TRBV15; J: TRBJ1-1; size: NA; CDR3: CATSRGYGTAKGTEAFF; DNA: TGTGCCACCAGCAGAGGGTACGGGACAGCCAAGGGGACTGAAGCTTTCTTT
D: NA; V: TRBV10-3; J: TRBJ1-1; size: NA; CDR3: CAIRAGLTEAFF; DNA: TGTGCCATCAGAGCAGGGCTGACTGAAGCTTTCTTT
D: NA; V: TRBV19; J: TRBJ1-1; size: once; CDR3: CASSIDRLNTEAFF; DNA: TGTGCCAGTAGTATAGACAGATTGAACACTGAAGCTTTCTTT
D: TRBD2; V: TRBV10-1; J: TRBJ2-7; size: NA; CDR3: CASSESTQQVAGGSYEQYF; DNA: TGCGCCAGCAGTGAGTCGACTCAGCAAGTAGCGGGAGGCTCCTACGAGCAGTACTTC
D: TRBD1; V: TRBV5-5; J: TRBJ1-2; size: few; CDR3: CASSLTGEYGYTF; DNA: TGTGCCAGCAGCTTGACAGGGGAATATGGCTACACCTTC
D: NA; V: TRBV5-5; J: TRBJ1-2; size: NA; CDR3: CASSLYQGNYGYTF; DNA: TGTGCCAGCAGCTTGTACCAGGGAAACTATGGCTACACCTTC
D: NA; V: TRBV6-6; J: TRBJ2-5; size: NA; CDR3: CASSYAEGTQYF; DNA: TGTGCCAGCAGTTATGCGGAGGGGACCCAGTACTTC
D: TRBD2; V: TRBV7-6; J: TRBJ2-1; size: NA; CDR3: CASSWISGTSGREFYNEQFF; DNA: TGTGCCAGCAGCTGGATAAGTGGGACTAGCGGGAGGGAGTTCTACAATGAGCAGTTCTTC
D: TRBD1; V: TRBV7-6; J: TRBJ2-3; size: NA; CDR3: CASSLPSGTGFVADTQYF; DNA: TGTGCCAGCAGCTTACCCTCCGGGACAGGGTTTGTTGCAGATACGCAGTATTTT
D: TRBD2; V: TRBV7-2; J: TRBJ2-5; size: once; CDR3: CASSLLAGGETQYF; DNA: TGTGCCAGCAGCTTACTAGCGGGAGGGGAGACCCAGTACTTC
D: NA; V: TRBV15; J: TRBJ2-7; size: NA; CDR3: CATSIDSGYEQYF; DNA: TGTGCCACCTCTATTGACTCCGGGTACGAGCAGTACTTC